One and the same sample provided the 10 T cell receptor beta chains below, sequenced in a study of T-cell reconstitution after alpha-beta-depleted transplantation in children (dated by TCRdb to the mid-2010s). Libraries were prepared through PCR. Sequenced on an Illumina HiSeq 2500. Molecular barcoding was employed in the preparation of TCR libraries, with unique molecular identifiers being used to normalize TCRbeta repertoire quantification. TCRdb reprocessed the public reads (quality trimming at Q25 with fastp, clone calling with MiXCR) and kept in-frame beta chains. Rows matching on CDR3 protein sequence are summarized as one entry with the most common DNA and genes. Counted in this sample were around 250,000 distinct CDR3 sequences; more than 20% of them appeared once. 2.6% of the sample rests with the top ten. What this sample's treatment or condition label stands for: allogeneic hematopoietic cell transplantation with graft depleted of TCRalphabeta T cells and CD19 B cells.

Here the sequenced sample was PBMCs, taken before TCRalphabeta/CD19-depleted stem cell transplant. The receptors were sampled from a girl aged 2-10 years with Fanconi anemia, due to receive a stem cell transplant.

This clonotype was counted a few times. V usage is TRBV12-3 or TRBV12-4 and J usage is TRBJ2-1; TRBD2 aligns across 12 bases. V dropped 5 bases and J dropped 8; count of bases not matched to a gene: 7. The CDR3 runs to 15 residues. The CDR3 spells CASSQLAGGPYEQFF. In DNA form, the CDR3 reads TGTGCCAGCAGTCAGCTAGCGGGGGGGCCCTATGAGCAGTTCTTC.

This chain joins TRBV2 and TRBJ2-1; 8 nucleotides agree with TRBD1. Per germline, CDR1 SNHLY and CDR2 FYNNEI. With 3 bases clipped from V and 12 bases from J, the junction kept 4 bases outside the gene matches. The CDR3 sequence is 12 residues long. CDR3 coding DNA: TGTGCCAGCAGTGACCGGGACAGGATGCAGTTCTTC. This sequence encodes CASSDRDRMQFF.

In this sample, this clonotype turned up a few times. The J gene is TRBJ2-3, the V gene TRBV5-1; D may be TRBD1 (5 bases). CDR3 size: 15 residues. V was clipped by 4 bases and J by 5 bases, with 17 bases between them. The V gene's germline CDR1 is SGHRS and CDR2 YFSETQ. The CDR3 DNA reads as TGCGCCAGCAGCCCCAGGGTGGGGTCCGAAGATACGCAGTATTTT. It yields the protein CASSPRVGSEDTQYF.

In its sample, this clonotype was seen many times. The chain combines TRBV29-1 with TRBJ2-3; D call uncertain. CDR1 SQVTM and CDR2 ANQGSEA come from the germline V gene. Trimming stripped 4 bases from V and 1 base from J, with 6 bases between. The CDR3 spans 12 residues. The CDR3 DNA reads TGCAGCGTTGCGGCCCGCACAGATACGCAGTATTTT. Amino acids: CSVAARTDTQYF.

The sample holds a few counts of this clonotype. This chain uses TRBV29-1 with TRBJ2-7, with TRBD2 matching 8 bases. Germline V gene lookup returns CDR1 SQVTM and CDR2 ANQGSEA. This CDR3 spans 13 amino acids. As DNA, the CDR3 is TGCAGTGCGGGGGGAGGGGCGGCCTACGAGCAGTACTTC. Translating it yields CSAGGGAAYEQYF.

The CDR3 protein is CASSFLGQLDEQYF. Written as DNA, the CDR3 is TGTGCCAGCAGTTTCCTCGGACAACTCGACGAGCAGTACTTC. The chain joins TRBV28 to TRBJ2-7, with D maybe TRBD1 (5 bases). There are 14 residues in the CDR3. Trimming stripped 3 bases from V and 5 bases from J, with 14 bases between. Germline V gives CDR1 MDHEN, CDR2 SYDVKM.

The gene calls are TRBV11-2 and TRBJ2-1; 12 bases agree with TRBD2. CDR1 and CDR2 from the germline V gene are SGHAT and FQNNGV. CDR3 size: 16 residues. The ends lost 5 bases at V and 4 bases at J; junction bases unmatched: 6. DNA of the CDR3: TGTGCCAGCAGCGTACTAGCGGGAGGAAGGTACAATGAGCAGTTCTTC. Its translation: CASSVLAGGRYNEQFF.

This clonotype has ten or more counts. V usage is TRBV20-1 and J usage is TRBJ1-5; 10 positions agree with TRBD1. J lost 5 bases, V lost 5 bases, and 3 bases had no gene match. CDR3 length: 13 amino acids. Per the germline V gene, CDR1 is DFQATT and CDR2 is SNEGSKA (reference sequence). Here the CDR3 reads CSASGQGDQPQHF. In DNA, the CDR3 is TGCAGTGCTTCCGGACAGGGGGATCAGCCCCAGCATTTT.

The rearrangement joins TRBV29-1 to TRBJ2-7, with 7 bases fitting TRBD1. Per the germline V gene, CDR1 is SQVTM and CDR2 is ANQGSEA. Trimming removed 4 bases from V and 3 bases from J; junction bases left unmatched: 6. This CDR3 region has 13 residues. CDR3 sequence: CSVAVGQVYEQYF. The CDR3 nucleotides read TGCAGCGTTGCTGTCGGACAGGTCTACGAGCAGTACTTC.

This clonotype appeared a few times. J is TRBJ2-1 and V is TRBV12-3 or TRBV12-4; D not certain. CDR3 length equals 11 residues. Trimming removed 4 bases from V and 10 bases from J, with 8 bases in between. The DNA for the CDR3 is TGTGCCAGCAGTTACTACCTGGAGCAGTTCTTC. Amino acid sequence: CASSYYLEQFF.